The entry below gives a single TCR beta chain sequence along with its context. Its specificity is unknown. One junction end does not reproduce the germline sequence, and a read error may be involved. This sample was taken from a study of long-term antiretroviral therapy in people with HIV. Study results and limitations: CDR3 length ranges were narrower in HIV repertoires than in controls.

Survey-level resolution applied to immunoSEQ assay v3.0. Here immunoSEQ multiplex PCR was the method, and the copy in TCRdb shows in-frame clones only, minus some. Of 20,000 to 30,000 clones listed, 70% to 85% are singletons. Germline values: CDR1 MGHRA, CDR2 YSYEKL. This CDR3 region has 14 residues. Donors each had at least one pre-ART PBMC sample and at least two post-ART ones. Participants who had HIV were, without exception, treated in the United States. This chain uses TRBV4-1 with TRBJ1-2; 7 nucleotides match TRBD1. The specimen was unsorted PBMCs, collected 1.2 years after starting antiretroviral therapy. This TCR was recovered from a woman aged 40 to 50 with HIV. The CDR3 nucleotides read TGCGCCAGCAGGCAAGGGCCAGGGGGAGAGGGCTACACCTTC. Amino acid sequence: CASRQGPGGEGYTF.